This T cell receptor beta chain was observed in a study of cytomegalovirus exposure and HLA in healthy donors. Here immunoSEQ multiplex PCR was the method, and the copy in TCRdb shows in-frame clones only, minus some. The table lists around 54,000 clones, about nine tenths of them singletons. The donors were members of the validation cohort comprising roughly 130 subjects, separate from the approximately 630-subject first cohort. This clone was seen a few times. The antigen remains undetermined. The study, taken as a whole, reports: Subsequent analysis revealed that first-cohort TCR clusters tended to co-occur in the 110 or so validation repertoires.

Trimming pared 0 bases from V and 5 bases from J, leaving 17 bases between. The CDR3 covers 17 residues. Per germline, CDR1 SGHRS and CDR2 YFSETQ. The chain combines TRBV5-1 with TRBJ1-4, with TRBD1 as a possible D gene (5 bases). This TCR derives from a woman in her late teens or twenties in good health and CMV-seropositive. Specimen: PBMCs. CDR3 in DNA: TGCGCCAGCAGCTTGGTTGAGTTTCAGGGCCCAAATGAAAAACTGTTTTTT. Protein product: CASSLVEFQGPNEKLFF.